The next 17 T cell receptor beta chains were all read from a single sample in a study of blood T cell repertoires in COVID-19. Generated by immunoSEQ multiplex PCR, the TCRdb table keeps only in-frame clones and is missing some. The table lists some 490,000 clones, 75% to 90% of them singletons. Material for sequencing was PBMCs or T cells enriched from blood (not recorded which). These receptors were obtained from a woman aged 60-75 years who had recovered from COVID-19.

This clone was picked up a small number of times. The CDR3 nucleotides read TGTGCCAGCAGCCAGGGGCCGTACTATGGCTACACCTTC. Residues: CASSQGPYYGYTF. J is TRBJ1-2 and V is TRBV14, with a tentative D call TRBD1 (5 bases). There are 13 residues in the CDR3. V was shortened by 3 bases and J by 3 bases, with 8 bases between the two germline ends. The V gene's germline CDR1 is SGHDN and CDR2 FVKESK.

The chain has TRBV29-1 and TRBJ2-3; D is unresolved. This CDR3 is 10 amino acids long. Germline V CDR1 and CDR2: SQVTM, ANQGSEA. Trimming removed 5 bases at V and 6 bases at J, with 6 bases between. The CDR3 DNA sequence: TGCAGCGTTCTATGGGATACGCAGTATTTT. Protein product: CSVLWDTQYF.

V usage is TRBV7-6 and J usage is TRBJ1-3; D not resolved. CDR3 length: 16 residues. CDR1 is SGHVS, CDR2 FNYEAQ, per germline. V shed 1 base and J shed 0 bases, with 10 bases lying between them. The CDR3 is CASSLDPLSSGNTIYF. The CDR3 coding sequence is TGTGCCAGCAGCTTAGACCCTTTGAGCTCTGGAAACACCATATATTTT.

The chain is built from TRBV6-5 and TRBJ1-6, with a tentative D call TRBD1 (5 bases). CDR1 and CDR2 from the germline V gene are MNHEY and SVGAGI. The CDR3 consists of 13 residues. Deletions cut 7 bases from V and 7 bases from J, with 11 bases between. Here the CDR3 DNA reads TGTGCCAGCACCTTCGGGGGAAATTCACCCCTCCACTTT. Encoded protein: CASTFGGNSPLHF.

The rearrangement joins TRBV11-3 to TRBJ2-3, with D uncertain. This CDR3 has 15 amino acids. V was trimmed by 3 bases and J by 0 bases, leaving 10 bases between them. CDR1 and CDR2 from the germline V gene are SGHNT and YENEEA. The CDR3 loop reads CASSLHKTSTDTQYF. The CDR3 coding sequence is TGTGCCAGCAGCTTGCACAAGACTAGCACAGATACGCAGTATTTT.

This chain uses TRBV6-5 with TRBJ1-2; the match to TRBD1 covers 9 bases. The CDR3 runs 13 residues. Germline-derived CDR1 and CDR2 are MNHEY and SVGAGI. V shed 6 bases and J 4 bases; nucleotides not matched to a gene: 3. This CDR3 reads CASRNRGLYGYTF. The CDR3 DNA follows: TGTGCCAGCAGAAACAGGGGGCTCTATGGCTACACCTTC.

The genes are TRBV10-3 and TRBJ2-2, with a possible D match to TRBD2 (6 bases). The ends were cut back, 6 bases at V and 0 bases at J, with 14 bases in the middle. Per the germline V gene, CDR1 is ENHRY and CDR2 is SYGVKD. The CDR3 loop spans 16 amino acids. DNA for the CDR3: TGTGCCATCAGGGGAGGTAGCGAGTCGAACACCGGGGAGCTGTTTTTT. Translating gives CAIRGGSESNTGELFF.

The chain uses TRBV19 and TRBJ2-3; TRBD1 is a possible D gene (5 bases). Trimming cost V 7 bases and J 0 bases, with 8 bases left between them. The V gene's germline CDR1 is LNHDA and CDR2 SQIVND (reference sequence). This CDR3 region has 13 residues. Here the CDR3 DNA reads TGTGCCAGTAAGGACATAAGCACAGATACGCAGTATTTT. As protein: CASKDISTDTQYF.

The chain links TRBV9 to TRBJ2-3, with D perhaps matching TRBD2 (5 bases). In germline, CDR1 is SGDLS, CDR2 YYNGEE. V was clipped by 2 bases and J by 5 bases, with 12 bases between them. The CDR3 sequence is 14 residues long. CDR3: CASSVSRTGDTQYF. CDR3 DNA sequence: TGTGCCAGCAGCGTCTCGCGGACTGGAGATACGCAGTATTTT.

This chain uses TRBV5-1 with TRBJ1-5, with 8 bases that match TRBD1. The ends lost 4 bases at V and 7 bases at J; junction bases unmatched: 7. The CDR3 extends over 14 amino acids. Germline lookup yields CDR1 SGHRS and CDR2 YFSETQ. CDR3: CASSTDREKQPQHF. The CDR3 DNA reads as TGCGCCAGCAGCACGGACAGGGAAAAACAGCCCCAGCATTTT.

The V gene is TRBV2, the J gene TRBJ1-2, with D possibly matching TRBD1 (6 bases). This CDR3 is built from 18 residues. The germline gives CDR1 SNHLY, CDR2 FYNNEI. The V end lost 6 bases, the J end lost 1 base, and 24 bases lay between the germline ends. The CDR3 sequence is CASSSRRGGGDLNYGYTF. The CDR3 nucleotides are TGTGCCAGCAGCTCCCGGAGAGGGGGGGGCGACCTTAACTATGGCTACACCTTC.

Here the CDR3 DNA reads TGTGCCAGTAGTAGGCAGGCTGATAGCAATCAGCCCCAGCATTTT. It codes for CASSRQADSNQPQHF. The gene calls are TRBV19 and TRBJ1-5; D is ambiguous. The CDR3 totals 15 residues. V was shortened by 4 bases and J by 0 bases, with 10 bases between the two germline ends. Per germline, CDR1 LNHDA and CDR2 SQIVND (reference sequence).

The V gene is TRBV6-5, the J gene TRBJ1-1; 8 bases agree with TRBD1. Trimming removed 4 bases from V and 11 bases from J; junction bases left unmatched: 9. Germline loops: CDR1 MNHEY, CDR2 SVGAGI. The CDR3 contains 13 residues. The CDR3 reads CASSSSYRGTAFF. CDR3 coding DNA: TGTGCCAGCAGTTCCTCCTACAGGGGGACGGCTTTCTTT.

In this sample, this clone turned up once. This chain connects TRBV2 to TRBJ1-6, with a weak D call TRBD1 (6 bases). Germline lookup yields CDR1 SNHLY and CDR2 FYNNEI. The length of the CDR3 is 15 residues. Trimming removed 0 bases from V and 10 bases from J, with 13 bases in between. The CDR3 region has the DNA TGTGCCAGCAGTGAAGCAAGGGGGAGAATGTCACCCCTCCACTTT. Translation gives CASSEARGRMSPLHF.

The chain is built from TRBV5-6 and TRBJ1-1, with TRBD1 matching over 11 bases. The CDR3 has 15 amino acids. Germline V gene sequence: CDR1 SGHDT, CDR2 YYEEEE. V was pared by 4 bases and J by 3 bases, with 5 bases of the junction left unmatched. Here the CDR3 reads CASSNADRGHTEAFF. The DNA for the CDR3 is TGTGCCAGCAGCAATGCGGACAGGGGGCACACTGAAGCTTTCTTT.

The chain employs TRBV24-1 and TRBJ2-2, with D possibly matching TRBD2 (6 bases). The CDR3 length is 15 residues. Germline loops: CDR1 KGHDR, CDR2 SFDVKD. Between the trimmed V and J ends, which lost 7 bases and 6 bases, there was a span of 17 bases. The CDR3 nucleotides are TGTGCCACCAGCAGAGGGATGGGGGGAGCCGGGGAGCTGTTTTTT. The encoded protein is CATSRGMGGAGELFF.

The CDR3 DNA sequence: TGTGCCAGCAGTTCGGGGGGCACCGGGGAGCTGTTTTTT. Translated: CASSSGGTGELFF. The J gene is TRBJ2-2, the V gene TRBV6-5; 7 positions agree with TRBD2. Germline assignment: CDR1 MNHEY and CDR2 SVGAGI. The CDR3 length is 13 residues. Trimming removed 4 bases from V and 4 bases from J; junction bases left unmatched: 0.